These 29 T cell receptor beta chains originate from one sample sequenced in a study of cytomegalovirus exposure and HLA in healthy donors. Primers: 60 Vbeta forward and 13 Jbeta reverse. Sequenced by immunoSEQ multiplex PCR; TCRdb stores in-frame clones only, minus some. The repertoire holds 180,000 or so clones, with roughly a tenth as singletons. The specimen was PBMCs. The receptors here all came from a woman aged 30 to 39 in good health and CMV-seropositive.

This clone has a handful of counts. Here the CDR3 DNA reads TGCGCCAGCAGCGCTGACAGGAGCATGAACACTGAAGCTTTCTTT. This sequence encodes CASSADRSMNTEAFF. V and J are TRBV5-1 and TRBJ1-1, with D perhaps matching TRBD1 (6 bases). The CDR3 sequence is 15 residues long. Trimming cost V 4 bases and J 0 bases, with 13 bases left between them. Germline assignment: CDR1 SGHRS and CDR2 YFSETQ.

The CDR3, as DNA: TGTGCCAGCAGACGGAGAGGGGGCGCGAACACCGGGGAGCTGTTTTTT. This encodes CASRRRGGANTGELFF. The chain links TRBV11-2 to TRBJ2-2; 7 bases agree with TRBD1. Germline-derived CDR1 and CDR2 are SGHAT and FQNNGV. The V and J ends lost 6 bases and 0 bases, in that order; junction bases with no gene match: 7. The CDR3 covers 16 residues.

This clone has a handful of counts. The chain is built from TRBV7-8 and TRBJ1-1; D uncertain. This CDR3 has 16 residues. The V gene's germline CDR1 is SGHVS and CDR2 FQNEAQ. V lost 2 bases to trimming and J lost 1 base, with 14 bases between them. CDR3 sequence: CASSLSSNSRNTEAFF. In DNA form, the CDR3 reads TGTGCCAGCAGCTTATCATCGAATTCTAGGAACACTGAAGCTTTCTTT. The full variable domain, with the rest looked up from reference TRBV7-8 and TRBJ1-1, is GAGVSQSPRYKVAKRGQDVALRCDPISGHVSLFWYQQALGQGPEFLTYFQNEAQLDKSGLPSDRFFAERPEGSVSTLKIQRTQQEDSAVYLCASSLSSNSRNTEAFFGQGTRLTVV.

The rearrangement links TRBV4-1 to TRBJ2-1, with 14 bases matching TRBD2. The CDR3 length is 15 residues. J was trimmed by 7 bases and V by 4 bases; bases with no gene match: 3. Germline V gives CDR1 MGHRA, CDR2 YSYEKL. CDR3 amino acids: CASSPRLAGGNEQFF. CDR3 nucleotides: TGCGCCAGCAGCCCACGACTAGCGGGAGGGAATGAGCAGTTCTTC.

This chain uses TRBV5-8 with TRBJ2-2; 11 bases match TRBD2. The length of the CDR3 is 17 residues. Per the germline V gene, CDR1 is SGHTS and CDR2 is YDEGEE. J lost 4 bases, V lost 3 bases, and 8 bases had no gene match. Here the CDR3 reads CASSSPAGTSGTGELFF. CDR3 bases: TGTGCCAGCAGCTCCCCTGCCGGGACTAGCGGCACCGGGGAGCTGTTTTTT.

This chain uses TRBV9 with TRBJ1-5, with D possibly being TRBD1 (6 bases). The length of the CDR3 is 15 residues. Germline V gene lookup returns CDR1 SGDLS and CDR2 YYNGEE. Trimming took off 0 bases at V and 1 base at J, with 8 bases between the two ends. DNA of the CDR3: TGTGCCAGCAGCGTAGGCCAGGGGAGCAATCAGCCCCAGCATTTT. It codes for CASSVGQGSNQPQHF. Full variable domain (remainder filled in from reference TRBV9 and TRBJ1-5): DSGVTQTPKHLITATGQRVTLRCSPRSGDLSVYWYQQSLDQGLQFLIQYYNGEERAKGNILERFSAQQFPDLHSELNLSSLELGDSALYFCASSVGQGSNQPQHFGDGTRLSIL.

The rearrangement links TRBV4-1 to TRBJ1-4; 8 nucleotides align to TRBD1. CDR3 size: 15 residues. V dropped 6 bases and J dropped 4; count of bases not matched to a gene: 7. Per the germline V gene, CDR1 is MGHRA and CDR2 is YSYEKL. CDR3 protein: CASRRRGQNNEKLFF. CDR3 DNA sequence: TGCGCCAGCAGGCGCAGGGGGCAGAATAATGAAAAACTGTTTTTT.

This clone has more than one count but fewer than ten. The chain employs TRBV7-9 and TRBJ2-1; D might be TRBD1 (6 bases). The CDR3 is 15 residues long. With 6 bases removed from V and 2 bases from J, the gap between germline ends came to 14 bases. Germline V gene sequence: CDR1 SEHNR, CDR2 FQNEAQ (reference sequence). The CDR3 DNA sequence: TGTGCCAGCAGTCCCAGGGGCTCGACCTACAATGAGCAGTTCTTC. This gives the protein CASSPRGSTYNEQFF.

The chain recombines TRBV11-3 with TRBJ2-7; 9 bases map to TRBD2. Germline V CDR1 and CDR2: SGHNT, YENEEA. The CDR3 covers 14 residues. After removal of 5 bases from V and 7 bases from J, the junction contained 9 bases not matched to a gene. CDR3 bases: TGTGCCAGCAGCCCGCGGGAGGGCCTGGGGGAGCAGTACTTC. It is translated as CASSPREGLGEQYF. The variable domain in full, completed from reference TRBV11-3 and TRBJ2-7, reads EAGVVQSPRYKIIEKKQPVAFWCNPISGHNTLYWYLQNLGQGPELLIRYENEEAVDDSQLPKDRFSAERLKGVDSTLKIQPAELGDSAVYLCASSPREGLGEQYFGPGTRLTVT.

The chain employs TRBV6-5 and TRBJ1-3, with 8 bases matching TRBD1. The CDR3 is made up of 13 amino acids. Germline V gives CDR1 MNHEY, CDR2 SVGAGI. V lost 6 bases and J lost 7; bases outside the gene matches: 5. The CDR3 DNA is TGTGCCAGCAGGCAGACAGGGGTGAACACCATATATTTT. Translated, it gives CASRQTGVNTIYF.

In its sample, this clone was seen a few times. The J gene is TRBJ1-1, the V gene TRBV7-9; D may be TRBD1 (5 bases). The V and J ends lost 1 base and 1 base respectively, with 7 bases between them. The CDR3 extends over 14 amino acids. Germline lookup yields CDR1 SEHNR and CDR2 FQNEAQ (reference sequence). In DNA, the CDR3 is TGTGCCAGCAGCTTAGGACAGCAGAACACTGAAGCTTTCTTT. Its protein is CASSLGQQNTEAFF.

This sequence joins TRBV5-1 and TRBJ1-5; D is undetermined. Trimming left V 4 bases short and J 2 bases short, with 10 bases between. This CDR3 contains 14 residues. CDR1 is SGHRS, CDR2 YFSETQ, per germline. CDR3 DNA: TGCGCCAGCAGCCGCAGCGGGGGCAATCAGCCCCAGCATTTT. Protein sequence: CASSRSGGNQPQHF.

This clone was detected a few times. The rearrangement joins TRBV7-2 to TRBJ2-7, with 13 positions matching TRBD2. The V gene end was trimmed by 0 bases and the J gene end by 0 bases; junction bases not matched to a gene: 14. Looked up from germline, CDR1 is SGHTA and CDR2 is FQGNSA. The CDR3 consists of 21 residues. The CDR3 loop is CASSLANAPGLAGASSYEQYF. Here the CDR3 DNA reads TGTGCCAGCAGCTTAGCTAACGCTCCCGGACTAGCGGGGGCTAGCTCCTACGAGCAGTACTTC.

This clone has more than one count but fewer than ten. V usage is TRBV5-1 and J usage is TRBJ1-5; TRBD1 matches at 9 bases. With 4 bases clipped from V and 0 bases from J, the junction kept 2 bases outside the gene matches. Germline-derived CDR1 and CDR2 are SGHRS and YFSETQ. This CDR3 has 15 residues. The CDR3: CASSVGQGSNQPQHF. CDR3 DNA sequence: TGCGCCAGCAGCGTGGGACAGGGTAGCAATCAGCCCCAGCATTTT.

This clone was detected only a few times. The chain employs TRBV7-2 and TRBJ1-3, with D unresolved. The CDR3 totals 11 residues. Germline V gene sequence: CDR1 SGHTA, CDR2 FQGNSA. V was shortened by 5 bases and J by 4 bases, with 3 bases between the two germline ends. The CDR3 sequence is CASSLGNTIYF. The CDR3 bases are TGTGCCAGCAGCCTAGGAAACACCATATATTTT.

This rearrangement joins TRBV9 to TRBJ2-3; 7 bases align to TRBD2. From germline, CDR1 is SGDLS and CDR2 YYNGEE. The CDR3 contains 18 residues. Unmatched junction bases numbered 16, after V lost 2 bases and J lost 4 bases. The CDR3 reads CASSVGRGRATQADTQYF. The DNA for the CDR3 is TGTGCCAGCAGCGTTGGTCGGGGGAGGGCTACACAAGCAGATACGCAGTATTTT. Combining the CDR3 with reference TRBV9 and TRBJ2-3 gives the whole variable domain DSGVTQTPKHLITATGQRVTLRCSPRSGDLSVYWYQQSLDQGLQFLIQYYNGEERAKGNILERFSAQQFPDLHSELNLSSLELGDSALYFCASSVGRGRATQADTQYFGPGTRLTVL.

This clone was seen only a few times. The J gene is TRBJ2-2, the V gene TRBV7-2; a weak D match, TRBD2 (5 bases). Germline V lookup: CDR1 SGHTA, CDR2 FQGNSA. The ends were cut back, 2 bases at V and 4 bases at J, with 20 bases in the middle. The CDR3 has 18 amino acids. For the CDR3, the DNA is TGTGCCAGCAGCTTAAAGTCGGTTAACCCGGGGAGCACCGGGGAGCTGTTTTTT. Translating it yields CASSLKSVNPGSTGELFF.

V usage is TRBV4-1 and J usage is TRBJ2-7; tentative D call: TRBD2 (5 bases). CDR1 is MGHRA and CDR2 is YSYEKL in the germline V gene. The CDR3 covers 16 residues. V was shortened by 3 bases and J by 3 bases, with 18 bases between the two germline ends. The CDR3: CASSHRWTEDSYEQYF. CDR3 nucleotides: TGCGCCAGCAGCCACCGGTGGACGGAGGATAGCTACGAGCAGTACTTC.

V usage is TRBV7-9 and J usage is TRBJ2-5, with D hard to call. The J call is in doubt because the DNA end fits TRBJ2-7 better. The CDR3 loop spans 12 amino acids. Germline V lookup: CDR1 SEHNR, CDR2 FQNEAQ (reference sequence). CDR3 in DNA: TGTGCCACCCTCGGAGCCCACTACGAGCAGTACTTC. Translation gives CATLGAHYEQYF.

V usage is TRBV19 and J usage is TRBJ2-1; D may be TRBD2 (6 bases). Per germline, CDR1 LNHDA and CDR2 SQIVND (reference sequence). The CDR3 has 14 amino acids. The ends were cut back, 10 bases at V and 5 bases at J, with 18 bases in the middle. Written as DNA, the CDR3 is TGTGCCACAAGCGGGCAAGTTACTCACAATGAGCAGTTCTTC. Translated, it gives CATSGQVTHNEQFF.

This clone has just a few counts. The V gene is TRBV9, the J gene TRBJ1-2; 7 bases agree with TRBD1. V shed 3 bases, J shed 0 bases, and the junction held 8 bases outside the gene matches. The CDR3 runs 16 residues. Germline V gives CDR1 SGDLS, CDR2 YYNGEE. The CDR3 sequence is CASSGGTGDPNYGYTF. The CDR3 DNA follows: TGTGCCAGCAGCGGGGGAACAGGGGACCCTAACTATGGCTACACCTTC.

CDR3 protein: CASSFKETEPNSPLHF. CDR3 bases: TGCGCCAGCAGCTTCAAGGAGACAGAGCCAAATTCACCCCTCCACTTT. The chain combines TRBV5-1 with TRBJ1-6; weak D call: TRBD1 (5 bases). CDR1 is SGHRS and CDR2 is YFSETQ in the germline V gene. The CDR3 is 16 amino acids. V was pared by 2 bases and J by 7 bases, with 16 bases between.

The table lists this clone with a few counts. The V and J genes are TRBV7-9 and TRBJ1-5; D unclear. V lost 5 bases and J lost 0, with 8 bases in between. Germline V CDR1 and CDR2: SEHNR, FQNEAQ (reference sequence). CDR3 length: 14 amino acids. The chain's CDR3 is CASSPTASNQPQHF. For the CDR3, the DNA is TGTGCCAGCAGCCCAACAGCTAGCAATCAGCCCCAGCATTTT.

DNA of the CDR3: TGTGCCAGCAGCCCAGGCTCCTACAGGGCGATGAACACTGAAGCTTTCTTT. Translation: CASSPGSYRAMNTEAFF. The rearrangement joins TRBV5-4 to TRBJ1-1; D is perhaps TRBD1 (6 bases). From germline, CDR1 is SGHNT and CDR2 YYREEE (reference sequence). Trimming pared 4 bases from V and 0 bases from J, leaving 19 bases between. The CDR3 consists of 17 residues.

This clone was detected a few times. The chain carries TRBV30 and TRBJ1-6; D is possibly TRBD1 (5 bases). The germline gives CDR1 GTSNPN, CDR2 SVGIG (reference sequence). This CDR3 has 14 amino acids. V was cut by 5 bases and J by 4 bases, with 12 bases left in between. Here the CDR3 reads CAWEGALYNSPLHF. The CDR3 DNA sequence: TGTGCCTGGGAAGGGGCCTTATATAATTCACCCCTCCACTTT.

This clone appeared a few times. The V and J genes are TRBV18 and TRBJ1-1; 7 bases align to TRBD1. Germline CDR1 KGHSH, CDR2 LQKENI. CDR3 length: 16 residues. Germline trimming cut 4 bases from V and 3 bases from J; bases unmatched to any gene: 11. CDR3: CASSRSTGVRDTEAFF. The CDR3 DNA is TGTGCCAGCTCACGAAGTACAGGGGTAAGGGACACTGAAGCTTTCTTT.

This clone was counted only a few times. The gene calls are TRBV27 and TRBJ2-7, with 8 bases aligning to TRBD2. Germline assignment: CDR1 MNHEY and CDR2 SMNVEV (reference sequence). This CDR3 region has 15 residues. The trim removed 3 bases at V and 6 bases at J, leaving 10 bases unmatched. CDR3 coding DNA: TGTGCCAGCAGTTTCGCGGGGGCGGGACTAGGCGAGCAGTACTTC. Translating gives CASSFAGAGLGEQYF.

This clone has a handful of counts. The chain has TRBV7-8 and TRBJ1-2; D is possibly TRBD1 (6 bases). The CDR3 loop spans 14 amino acids. Trimming removed 6 bases at V and 6 bases at J, with 17 bases between. Germline V lookup: CDR1 SGHVS, CDR2 FQNEAQ. CDR3 nucleotide sequence: TGTGCCAGCAGTTGGGACACTCAGATCGATGGCTACACCTTC. It codes for CASSWDTQIDGYTF.

This clone came up a few times. The V call is TRBV6-6, the J call TRBJ1-5, with D uncertain. V gave up 0 bases and J gave up 4 bases, with 10 bases separating them. The length of the CDR3 is 15 residues. The germline V gene has CDR1 MNHNY and CDR2 SVGAGI (reference sequence). The CDR3 DNA reads as TGTGCCAGCAGTTACTCGAAGGTGACAAATCAGCCCCAGCATTTT. Protein: CASSYSKVTNQPQHF.